This paragraph reports one TCR beta chain. Enrolled through a virtual design, the participants were between about 18 and 100 years of age and came from under 25 US areas. A PCR-confirmed or clinician-diagnosed COVID-19 case had contacted exposed participants within 2 weeks of entry. This entry is derived from a study of blood T cell repertoires in COVID-19. Study overall: PBMCs, B-cell-depleted T cells, or T cells provided the cDNA or gDNA that made up the material.

How the authors handled the data: The authors estimated nucleated cell counts from reference gene primer amplification. Only in-frame clones appear in the TCRdb table, and some are missing; sequencing was by immunoSEQ multiplex PCR. V and J calls and clone size are given by that table; D and trimming were obtained from the DNA. The sample includes some 340,000 clones, 85% to 95% of them seen just once. V was clipped by 7 bases and J by 7 bases, with 11 bases between them. The CDR3 is 13 amino acids. The V call is TRBV12-3 or TRBV12-4, the J call TRBJ1-6; D not certain. The material sequenced was PBMCs or T cells enriched from blood (not recorded which). The TCR sequence derives from a woman younger than 45 who had been exposed to COVID-19. The CDR3 sequence is CASTPKTNSPLHF. The CDR3 nucleotides read TGTGCCAGCACTCCAAAGACAAATTCACCCCTCCACTTT.